Below, 23 T cell receptor beta chains from the same sample are listed, as sequenced in a study of blood T cell repertoires in COVID-19. Method: immunoSEQ multiplex PCR; TCRdb's copy keeps in-frame clones and lacks some. The data show roughly 100,000 clones, with 87% seen just once and more than 5.5% held by the top ten. The sample taken for sequencing was peripheral blood. Receptors originate from a human donor in a cohort sampled during active COVID-19.

The chain employs TRBV2 and TRBJ2-5, with TRBD2 identical over 15 bases. This CDR3 comprises 17 residues. The V gene's germline CDR1 is SNHLY and CDR2 FYNNEI. V was pared by 3 bases and J by 6 bases, with 8 bases of the junction left unmatched. In DNA, the CDR3 is TGTGCCAGCAGTGACGGACTAGCGGGGGGGAGGTTTCAGACCCAGTACTTC. It encodes CASSDGLAGGRFQTQYF. The full variable domain, rest sourced from reference TRBV2 and TRBJ2-5, is EPEVTQTPSHQVTQMGQEVILRCVPISNHLYFYWYRQILGQKVEFLVSFYNNEISEKSEIFDDQFSVERPDGSNFTLKIRSTKLEDSAMYFCASSDGLAGGRFQTQYFGPGTRLLVL.

This chain links TRBV28 with TRBJ2-7, with 8 bases fitting TRBD1. Per the germline V gene, CDR1 is MDHEN and CDR2 is SYDVKM. The CDR3 totals 14 residues. V was clipped by 7 bases and J by 2 bases; unmatched bases: 7. CDR3 coding DNA: TGTGCCAGCAACCAACAGGGGGAAGCCTACGAGCAGTACTTC. This translates into CASNQQGEAYEQYF.

The chain is built from TRBV28 and TRBJ2-3; D possibly corresponds to TRBD2 (6 bases). Germline lookup yields CDR1 MDHEN and CDR2 SYDVKM. This CDR3 contains 15 residues. V lost 4 bases to trimming and J lost 3 bases, with 14 bases between them. This CDR3 is CASSSLGGGTDTQYF. In nucleotides, the CDR3 is TGTGCCAGCAGTTCCCTGGGGGGTGGAACAGATACGCAGTATTTT.

The rearrangement links TRBV19 to TRBJ1-1; 9 nucleotides line up with TRBD1. The CDR3 runs to 14 residues. Germline V gene lookup returns CDR1 LNHDA and CDR2 SQIVND (reference sequence). With 6 bases clipped from V and 6 bases from J, the junction kept 8 bases outside the gene matches. CDR3 bases: TGTGCCAGTAGCAGAAGCACAGGGGGCTCTGAAGCTTTCTTT. Translating gives CASSRSTGGSEAFF.

V and J are TRBV6-5 and TRBJ1-1; 9 bases are a match to TRBD1. The CDR3 sequence is 14 residues long. CDR1 and CDR2 from the germline V gene are MNHEY and SVGAGI. Trimming removed 2 bases from V and 5 bases from J; junction bases left unmatched: 3. The CDR3 is CASSYGTGSTEAFF. The CDR3 DNA follows: TGTGCCAGCAGTTACGGGACAGGGAGTACTGAAGCTTTCTTT.

In this sample, this clone turned up once. The genes are TRBV7-2 and TRBJ1-1; maybe TRBD1 (6 bases). This CDR3 is 16 amino acids long. Between the trimmed V and J ends, which lost 4 bases and 6 bases, there was a span of 21 bases. The germline V gene encodes CDR1 SGHTA and CDR2 FQGNSA. The CDR3 spells CASSSYRQAGDAEAFF. CDR3 sequence (DNA): TGTGCCAGCAGCTCATACCGACAGGCTGGGGACGCTGAAGCTTTCTTT.

The chain's CDR3 is CASSMPGQAATNEKLFF. In nucleotides, the CDR3 is TGTGCCAGTAGTATGCCGGGACAGGCCGCAACTAATGAAAAACTGTTTTTT. The J gene is TRBJ1-4, the V gene TRBV19; 8 nucleotides agree with TRBD1. The V gene's germline CDR1 is LNHDA and CDR2 SQIVND (reference sequence). V trimming: 3 bases; J trimming: 0 bases; junction bases outside the gene matches: 6. This CDR3 has 17 amino acids. Full variable domain (rest looked up from reference TRBV19 and TRBJ1-4): DGGITQSPKYLFRKEGQNVTLSCEQNLNHDAMYWYRQDPGQGLRLIYYSQIVNDFQKGDIAEGYSVSREKKESFPLTVTSAQKNPTAFYLCASSMPGQAATNEKLFFGSGTQLSVL.

This clone appeared once. The chain recombines TRBV14 with TRBJ2-3; 9 bases fit TRBD2. Germline V CDR1 and CDR2: SGHDN, FVKESK. The CDR3 extends over 16 amino acids. Losses at the gene ends were 2 bases for V and 6 bases for J; bases not matched to a gene: 9. The CDR3: CASSQLDWAGGDTQYF. The CDR3 coding sequence is TGTGCCAGCAGCCAACTCGACTGGGCGGGGGGGGATACGCAGTATTTT.

This clone came up once. The chain is built from TRBV15 and TRBJ2-1, with 10 bases that match TRBD1. This CDR3 has 16 residues. The germline V gene encodes CDR1 LNHNV and CDR2 YYDKDF (reference sequence). V lost 1 base, J lost 5 bases, and 5 bases stayed unmatched. This CDR3 is CATSRGTGQGNNEQFF. CDR3 nucleotide sequence: TGTGCCACCAGCAGAGGGACGGGACAGGGGAACAATGAGCAGTTCTTC.

The chain has TRBV5-1 and TRBJ2-1, with D perhaps matching TRBD2 (6 bases). V was cut by 0 bases and J by 6 bases, with 13 bases left in between. The CDR3 has 15 residues. Germline V gene sequence: CDR1 SGHRS, CDR2 YFSETQ. This chain's CDR3 is CASSLAETRANEQFF. In nucleotides, the CDR3 is TGCGCCAGCAGCTTGGCCGAGACTAGGGCCAATGAGCAGTTCTTC.

The chain couples TRBV5-1 to TRBJ2-6, with 7 bases identical to TRBD1. Looked up from germline, CDR1 is SGHRS and CDR2 is YFSETQ. The CDR3 loop spans 18 amino acids. V was clipped by 1 base and J by 2 bases; unmatched bases: 9. Written as DNA, the CDR3 is TGCGCCAGCAGCTTGACCCCGACAACAGGGGCTGGGGCCAACGTCCTGACTTTC. It codes for CASSLTPTTGAGANVLTF. Supplemented by reference TRBV5-1 and TRBJ2-6, the full variable domain reads KAGVTQTPRYLIKTRGQQVTLSCSPISGHRSVSWYQQTPGQGLQFLFEYFSETQRNKGNFPGRFSGRQFSNSRSEMNVSTLELGDSALYLCASSLTPTTGAGANVLTFGAGSRLTVL.

The CDR3 loop reads CASSVNRRANYGYTF. CDR3 nucleotides: TGTGCCAGCAGCGTAAATAGGAGAGCTAACTATGGCTACACCTTC. The chain uses TRBV9 and TRBJ1-2; D uncertain. CDR1 and CDR2 from the germline V gene are SGDLS and YYNGEE. This CDR3 has 15 amino acids. Trimming shortened V by 1 base and J by 0 bases, and 10 bases separated the two germline ends.

The chain is built from TRBV6-5 and TRBJ2-1, with D perhaps TRBD2 (5 bases). Trimming pared 10 bases from V and 12 bases from J, leaving 25 bases between. Germline values: CDR1 MNHEY, CDR2 SVGAGI. CDR3 size: 14 residues. The CDR3 reads CATSLAGNDNRQFF. CDR3 coding DNA: TGTGCCACTTCTCTGGCGGGCAACGACAACAGGCAGTTCTTC.

The V gene is TRBV24-1, the J gene TRBJ1-5, with 7 bases fitting TRBD1. This CDR3 comprises 17 residues. Germline assignment: CDR1 KGHDR and CDR2 SFDVKD. V lost 4 bases and J lost 1; bases outside the gene matches: 9. Here the CDR3 DNA reads TGTGCCACCAGTGACCCCCGACAGGGAGGCAGCAATCAGCCCCAGCATTTT. Protein product: CATSDPRQGGSNQPQHF.

The chain recombines TRBV5-4 with TRBJ1-2, with TRBD1 matching 7 bases. Germline lookup yields CDR1 SGHNT and CDR2 YYREEE (reference sequence). With V trimmed by 0 bases and J by 7 bases, 3 bases remained unmatched. CDR3 length: 13 amino acids. CDR3 bases: TGTGCCAGCAGCTTGGAGGGGGCGGCTGGCTACACCTTC. Amino acid sequence: CASSLEGAAGYTF.

V gene TRBV5-4 combines with J gene TRBJ2-7; 10 positions match TRBD1. Germline V gene sequence: CDR1 SGHNT, CDR2 YYREEE (reference sequence). Germline trimming cut 3 bases from V and 2 bases from J; bases unmatched to any gene: 5. The CDR3 extends over 15 amino acids. CDR3 protein: CASSSLGQGAYEQYF. The CDR3 region has the DNA TGTGCCAGCAGCTCCCTTGGACAGGGGGCCTACGAGCAGTACTTC. The full variable domain, its missing parts supplied by reference TRBV5-4 and TRBJ2-7, is ETGVTQSPTHLIKTRGQQVTLRCSSQSGHNTVSWYQQALGQGPQFIFQYYREEENGRGNFPPRFSGLQFPNYSSELNVNALELDDSALYLCASSSLGQGAYEQYFGPGTRLTVT.

This chain links TRBV10-3 with TRBJ2-7; no reliable D call. Germline V CDR1 and CDR2: ENHRY, SYGVKD. The V gene lost 4 bases and the J gene lost 0 bases, with 7 bases spanning the gap. CDR3 length: 13 residues. In DNA form, the CDR3 reads TGTGCCATCAGTGCGGTTGACTCCTACGAGCAGTACTTC. Translating it yields CAISAVDSYEQYF.

V gene TRBV28 combines with J gene TRBJ2-2; tentative D call: TRBD2 (6 bases). The length of the CDR3 is 19 residues. Germline CDR1 reads MDHEN; CDR2 reads SYDVKM. With 3 bases removed from V and 5 bases from J, the gap between germline ends came to 25 bases. The DNA of the CDR3 is TGTGCCAGCAGTTTCCTTCTGCTGAGGGACTTGGTACCGACCGGGGAGCTGTTTTTT. This gives the protein CASSFLLLRDLVPTGELFF. The variable domain in full, completed from reference TRBV28 and TRBJ2-2, reads DVKVTQSSRYLVKRTGEKVFLECVQDMDHENMFWYRQDPGLGLRLIYFSYDVKMKEKGDIPEGYSVSREKKERFSLILESASTNQTSMYLCASSFLLLRDLVPTGELFFGEGSRLTVL.

The chain is built from TRBV2 and TRBJ1-1; 9 bases fit TRBD1. The CDR3 covers 17 residues. Germline values: CDR1 SNHLY, CDR2 FYNNEI. V dropped 4 bases and J dropped 2; count of bases not matched to a gene: 11. CDR3 region: CASSARTGEVGNTEAFF. CDR3 bases: TGTGCCAGCAGTGCCCGGACAGGGGAGGTTGGAAACACTGAAGCTTTCTTT.

This chain uses TRBV7-2 with TRBJ2-5, with unresolved D. The CDR3 length is 15 residues. CDR1 and CDR2 from the germline V gene are SGHTA and FQGNSA. Trimming left V 5 bases short and J 2 bases short, with 15 bases between. The DNA of the CDR3 is TGTGCCAGCAGCGTGGTTGGTGACTTGCAAGAGACCCAGTACTTC. It encodes CASSVVGDLQETQYF. The whole variable domain, filled in from reference TRBV7-2 and TRBJ2-5, reads GAGVSQSPSNKVTEKGKDVELRCDPISGHTALYWYRQSLGQGLEFLIYFQGNSAPDKSGLPSDRFSAERTGGSVSTLTIQRTQQEDSAVYLCASSVVGDLQETQYFGPGTRLLVL.

The chain carries TRBV19 and TRBJ2-7; 9 bases align to TRBD1. Per germline, CDR1 LNHDA and CDR2 SQIVND (reference sequence). The CDR3 loop spans 16 amino acids. J was trimmed by 4 bases and V by 3 bases; bases with no gene match: 10. CDR3 sequence reads: CASSIPGQGEGYEQYF. CDR3 bases: TGTGCCAGTAGTATCCCGGGACAGGGTGAAGGTTACGAGCAGTACTTC. Looking up the rest from reference TRBV19 and TRBJ2-7 gives the full variable domain: DGGITQSPKYLFRKEGQNVTLSCEQNLNHDAMYWYRQDPGQGLRLIYYSQIVNDFQKGDIAEGYSVSREKKESFPLTVTSAQKNPTAFYLCASSIPGQGEGYEQYFGPGTRLTVT.

The chain carries TRBV19 and TRBJ2-2, with TRBD2 as a possible D gene (7 bases). CDR3 length: 17 amino acids. Germline CDR1 LNHDA, CDR2 SQIVND (reference sequence). V was cut by 5 bases and J by 6 bases, with 22 bases left in between. This chain's CDR3 is CASSPRGGVERAGELFF. In nucleotides, the CDR3 is TGTGCCAGTAGTCCTAGGGGGGGAGTCGAGCGCGCCGGGGAGCTGTTTTTT.

Note on this clone: Distinct nucleotide sequences in the sample also encode this CDR3. This chain uses TRBV14 with TRBJ2-1; D is ambiguous. The CDR3 has 16 residues. The V end lost 0 bases, the J end lost 0 bases, and 9 bases lay between the germline ends. Germline-derived CDR1 and CDR2 are SGHDN and FVKESK. CDR3 sequence (DNA): TGTGCCAGCAGCCAAGAGGGCCTAAGCTCCTACAATGAGCAGTTCTTC. As protein: CASSQEGLSSYNEQFF.